These 2 T cell receptor beta chains were all obtained from the same sample, sequenced in a study of control samples from healthy donors and cancer patients. Here immunoSEQ multiplex PCR was the method, and the copy in TCRdb shows in-frame clones only, minus some. Found here are 400,000 to 450,000 clones, over 75% of them singletons; the top ten hold around 6.5%. The specimen sequenced was PBMCs. The receptors derive from a man aged 35 to 55 with head and neck cancer.

The gene calls are TRBV11-2 and TRBJ2-1; 7 nucleotides match TRBD1. The CDR3 length is 16 residues. The germline CDR1 and CDR2 sequences are SGHAT and FQNNGV. Germline trimming cut 0 bases from V and 8 bases from J; bases unmatched to any gene: 10. CDR3 loop: CASSLDGGRGIDEQFF. CDR3 sequence (DNA): TGTGCCAGCAGCTTAGATGGGGGCAGGGGGATTGATGAGCAGTTCTTC.

The chain links TRBV28 to TRBJ1-5; maybe TRBD1 (5 bases). From germline, CDR1 is MDHEN and CDR2 SYDVKM. The V and J ends lost 2 bases and 2 bases respectively, with 22 bases between them. CDR3 length equals 19 residues. This chain's CDR3 is CASSLGDLSWGTGNQPQHF. The CDR3 DNA sequence: TGTGCCAGCAGTTTAGGCGACCTTAGCTGGGGCACCGGCAATCAGCCCCAGCATTTT.